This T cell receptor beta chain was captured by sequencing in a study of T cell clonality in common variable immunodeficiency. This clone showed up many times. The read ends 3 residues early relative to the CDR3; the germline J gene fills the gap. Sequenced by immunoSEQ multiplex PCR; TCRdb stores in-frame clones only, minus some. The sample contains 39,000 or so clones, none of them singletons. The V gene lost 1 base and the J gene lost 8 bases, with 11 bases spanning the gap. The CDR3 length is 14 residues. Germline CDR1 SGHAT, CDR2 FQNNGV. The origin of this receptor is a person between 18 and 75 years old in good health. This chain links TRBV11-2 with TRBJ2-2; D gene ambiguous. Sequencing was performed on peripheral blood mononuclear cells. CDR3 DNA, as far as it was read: TGTGCCAGCAGCTTAGCGGTCCGCCTGGGGGAG. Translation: CASSLAVRLGE. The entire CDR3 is CASSLAVRLGELFF.